A selection of T cell receptor beta chains follows, all from one sample in a study of CD8 T cells in ankylosing spondylitis. TCRdb re-called the 5' RACE reads with MiXCR, one entry per CDR3 protein. There are 150,000 or so distinct CDR3 sequences in the sample; 9.8% occur only once, and less than 15% lies in the top ten. The sequenced material came from blood, either unsorted or a sorted T cell fraction (not recorded which). The receptors shown here come from a female donor with ankylosing spondylitis or in good health (not recorded which). CDR3s include the opening cysteine and the closing phenylalanine or tryptophan. Each record gives: V gene, J gene, CDR3 protein.

V: TRBV4-1; J: TRBJ2-1; CDR3: CASSQEGTTYNEQFF
V: TRBV7-2; J: TRBJ2-3; CDR3: CASSLGGLRDTQYF
V: TRBV27; J: TRBJ1-1; CDR3: CASQTGNTEAFF
V: TRBV25-1; J: TRBJ2-6; CDR3: CASSEGTSGRAGENVLTF
V: TRBV29-1; J: TRBJ2-7; CDR3: CSVEVGDPSYEQYF
V: TRBV5-1; J: TRBJ1-2; CDR3: CASSLETGTARANYGYTF
V: TRBV7-2; J: TRBJ2-7; CDR3: CASSLHPAGVLSEQYF
V: TRBV5-1; J: TRBJ2-3; CDR3: CASSSRTGGFINTDTQYF
V: TRBV7-6; J: TRBJ2-3; CDR3: CASSLVGRATDTQYF
V: TRBV29-1; J: TRBJ1-1; CDR3: CSGNYGDANTEAFF
V: TRBV3-1; J: TRBJ1-1; CDR3: CASTPSLRGEAFF
V: TRBV7-8; J: TRBJ2-1; CDR3: CASSLVDITAGVYNEQFF
V: TRBV7-2; J: TRBJ2-7; CDR3: CASSSTLSGPLYEQYF
V: TRBV27; J: TRBJ2-1; CDR3: CASSPHGEFEQFF
V: TRBV20-1; J: TRBJ1-5; CDR3: CSDSNQPQHF
V: TRBV7-8; J: TRBJ2-3; CDR3: CASSSGEYSLTDTQYF
V: TRBV9; J: TRBJ2-1; CDR3: CASSPGGRYNEQFF
V: TRBV5-4; J: TRBJ2-1; CDR3: CASSLIGTDEQFF
V: TRBV19; J: TRBJ2-1; CDR3: CASSMDQSSYNEQFF
V: TRBV9; J: TRBJ2-5; CDR3: CASSHPWGPKGRESKETQYF
V: TRBV7-2; J: TRBJ2-5; CDR3: CASSQPGLAETQYF
V: TRBV9; J: TRBJ2-1; CDR3: CASSARDYYNEQFF
V: TRBV2; J: TRBJ2-5; CDR3: CASSELEETQYF
V: TRBV7-3; J: TRBJ2-2; CDR3: CASSPAGETGELFF
V: TRBV29-1; J: TRBJ2-7; CDR3: CSAVTLTGAEEQYF
V: TRBV12-2; J: TRBJ2-1; CDR3: CASRINMTSGRENEQFF
V: TRBV9; J: TRBJ2-1; CDR3: CASSVEGARSGAYNEQFF
V: TRBV12-3/TRBV12-4; J: TRBJ2-7; CDR3: CASSFQGTSSYEQYF